The 11 T cell receptor beta chains in this list originate from one sample, sequenced in a study of T-cell reconstitution after alpha-beta-depleted transplantation in children. The authors prepared the TCRbeta library with unique molecular identifiers. TCRdb passed the PCR reads through MiXCR, listing each CDR3 protein once. This sample has around 410,000 distinct CDR3 sequences, with about a tenth found just once. Sequencing was performed on PBMCs from the stem cell graft donor, taken from the stem cell graft. All receptors derive from a human donor who donated a stem cell graft to a child with acute myeloid leukemia.

This clonotype was seen repeatedly, ten times or more. V usage is TRBV11-2 and J usage is TRBJ2-2; 9 bases are shared with TRBD2. With V trimmed by 8 bases and J by 4 bases, 8 bases remained unmatched. Germline V gene lookup returns CDR1 SGHAT and CDR2 FQNNGV. The CDR3 is 15 residues long. CDR3 residues: CASGGRGRGTGELFF. DNA for the CDR3: TGTGCCAGCGGCGGGAGGGGAAGGGGCACCGGGGAGCTGTTTTTT. Drawing the rest from reference TRBV11-2 and TRBJ2-2, the complete variable domain is EAGVAQSPRYKIIEKRQSVAFWCNPISGHATLYWYQQILGQGPKLLIQFQNNGVVDDSQLPKDRFSAERLKGVDSTLKIQPAKLEDSAVYLCASGGRGRGTGELFFGEGSRLTVL.

This clonotype was seen many times. This sequence joins TRBV12-3 or TRBV12-4 and TRBJ1-4; 8 bases match TRBD1. Trimming at V came to 7 bases and at J to 4 bases, leaving 8 bases not matched to a gene. CDR3 length: 15 amino acids. DNA of the CDR3: TGTGCCAGCATTCTACAGGGGGGGATTAATGAAAAACTGTTTTTT. Amino acids: CASILQGGINEKLFF.

The chain links TRBV7-6 to TRBJ1-5, with D tentatively TRBD1 (5 bases). The germline gives CDR1 SGHVS, CDR2 FNYEAQ. The CDR3 has 15 residues. Trimming removed 1 base from V and 7 bases from J, with 14 bases in between. In nucleotides, the CDR3 is TGTGCCAGCAGCTTAGGGACCGGGACCGCACAGCCCCAGCATTTT. Translated: CASSLGTGTAQPQHF.

This clonotype turned up a few times. The V and J genes are TRBV20-1 and TRBJ2-1; TRBD2 might be the D (6 bases). In germline, CDR1 is DFQATT, CDR2 SNEGSKA (reference sequence). The CDR3 has 15 residues. Trimming left V 5 bases short and J 4 bases short, with 18 bases between. CDR3 region: CSAETGTRGYNEQFF. CDR3 nucleotide sequence: TGCAGTGCTGAAACCGGGACTCGGGGGTACAATGAGCAGTTCTTC.

The chain employs TRBV2 and TRBJ2-5; D perhaps matches TRBD2 (5 bases). The CDR3 sequence is 13 residues long. The germline gives CDR1 SNHLY, CDR2 FYNNEI. V shed 6 bases and J shed 5 bases, with 13 bases lying between them. In nucleotides, the CDR3 is TGTGCCAGCAGCGGACGGGAAAGGGAGACCCAGTACTTC. Protein sequence: CASSGRERETQYF.

This clonotype was counted only a few times. This chain joins TRBV5-5 and TRBJ2-4, with D hard to call. Trimming removed 3 bases from V and 6 bases from J, with 7 bases in between. The CDR3 runs to 12 residues. Germline values: CDR1 SGHKS, CDR2 YYEKEE (reference sequence). CDR3 coding DNA: TGTGCCAGCAGCTGGGAAGGAAACATTCAGTACTTC. Protein: CASSWEGNIQYF.

The chain employs TRBV12-3 or TRBV12-4 and TRBJ2-1; 11 positions match TRBD2. V dropped 5 bases and J dropped 8; count of bases not matched to a gene: 5. The CDR3 has 14 amino acids. The CDR3 loop reads CASSPSGRRDEQFF. The CDR3 DNA follows: TGTGCCAGCAGTCCTAGCGGGAGGAGGGATGAGCAGTTCTTC.

This clonotype turned up a few times. The chain carries TRBV3-1 and TRBJ1-1; TRBD1 matches 7 bases. Per the germline V gene, CDR1 is LGHDT and CDR2 is YNNKEL (reference sequence). The V segment lost 5 bases and the J segment 1 base; nucleotides outside the gene matches: 7. This CDR3 comprises 15 residues. The CDR3 DNA reads as TGTGCCAGCAGCTCCCACGACAGGGAGAACACTGAAGCTTTCTTT. Translating it yields CASSSHDRENTEAFF.

At least ten counts were recorded for this clonotype. As DNA, the CDR3 is TGCGCCAGCAGCCTAGGAGCAGGGTCGGTCAAGCAGTACTTC. This codes for CASSLGAGSVKQYF. J is TRBJ2-7 and V is TRBV5-1, with D possibly matching TRBD1 (5 bases). CDR3 size: 14 residues. Germline V gene data show CDR1 as SGHRS and CDR2 as YFSETQ. Trimming stripped 4 bases from V and 8 bases from J, with 19 bases between.

DNA of the CDR3: TGTGCCAGCAGCAGAGGACAGGGAGTCTACGAGCAGTACTTC. It specifies CASSRGQGVYEQYF. The J gene is TRBJ2-7, the V gene TRBV12-3 or TRBV12-4, with 8 bases lining up with TRBD1. Trimming removed 6 bases from V and 3 bases from J; junction bases left unmatched: 7. CDR3 length: 14 amino acids.

The chain joins TRBV12-3 or TRBV12-4 to TRBJ2-6; D perhaps matches TRBD1 (6 bases). The CDR3 loop spans 16 amino acids. V was pared by 5 bases and J by 1 base, with 12 bases between. CDR3 DNA sequence: TGTGCCAGCAGTCCCCAGACAGGTTCTGGGGCCAACGTCCTGACTTTC. It specifies CASSPQTGSGANVLTF.